Following are 30 T cell receptor beta chains from one sample sequenced in a study of neurological immune-mediated disorders. TCRdb called the 5' RACE reads again in MiXCR, with one record for every CDR3 protein. This table has 66,000 or so distinct CDR3 sequences, 4% to 6% appearing once. Material: PBMCs. The origin of the receptors is a woman aged 30 to 39 with multiple sclerosis.

This clonotype was detected a few times. The chain uses TRBV5-1 and TRBJ2-7, with TRBD1 matching 11 bases. Looked up from germline, CDR1 is SGHRS and CDR2 is YFSETQ. Trimming removed 3 bases from V and 5 bases from J; junction bases left unmatched: 4. CDR3 size: 14 residues. The CDR3 DNA follows: TGCGCCAGCAGCTCCGGACAGGGGGCAAACGAGCAGTACTTC. Amino acid sequence: CASSSGQGANEQYF. Together with reference TRBV5-1 and TRBJ2-7, the CDR3 gives the full variable domain: KAGVTQTPRYLIKTRGQQVTLSCSPISGHRSVSWYQQTPGQGLQFLFEYFSETQRNKGNFPGRFSGRQFSNSRSEMNVSTLELGDSALYLCASSSGQGANEQYFGPGTRLTVT.

The chain uses TRBV5-6 and TRBJ2-3; 11 nucleotides line up with TRBD1. The CDR3 extends over 15 amino acids. The J segment lost 4 bases and the V segment lost 4 bases, leaving 5 bases of the junction unmatched. In germline, CDR1 is SGHDT, CDR2 YYEEEE. The CDR3 region is CASSTGQGAADTQYF. The CDR3 DNA follows: TGTGCCAGCAGCACCGGACAGGGGGCCGCAGATACGCAGTATTTT.

This clonotype came up many times. The chain has TRBV5-1 and TRBJ2-5, with D uncertain. The germline V gene has CDR1 SGHRS and CDR2 YFSETQ. V lost 3 bases and J 2 bases, leaving 8 bases between the germline ends. This CDR3 is built from 13 residues. The CDR3: CASSSPPQETQYF. The CDR3 nucleotides are TGCGCCAGCAGCTCCCCTCCTCAAGAGACCCAGTACTTC.

Remarks on this clonotype: A read error may be the cause here, since a much bigger clone is one base away. The rearrangement joins TRBV7-3 to TRBJ2-7, with TRBD1 matching over 9 bases. The CDR3 length is 13 residues. Germline V gene data show CDR1 as SGHTA and CDR2 as FQGTGA. The CDR3 sequence: CTSSPDRGYEQYF. The CDR3 DNA sequence: TGTACCAGCAGCCCGGACAGGGGATACGAGCAGTACTTC. The full variable domain, in which reference TRBV7-3 and TRBJ2-7 provide the parts outside the CDR3, is GAGVSQTPSNKVTEKGKYVELRCDPISGHTALYWYRQSLGQGPEFLIYFQGTGAADDSGLPNDRFFAVRPEGSVSTLKIQRTERGDSAVYLCTSSPDRGYEQYFGPGTRLTVT.

There are many counts of this clonotype. The chain has TRBV20-1 and TRBJ2-5, with D possibly matching TRBD1 (6 bases). The V gene's germline CDR1 is DFQATT and CDR2 SNEGSKA (reference sequence). CDR3 length equals 13 residues. The V end was cut by 1 base, the J end by 4 bases, with 10 bases between. The CDR3 region is CSARVDRRETQYF. The CDR3 coding sequence is TGCAGTGCTAGAGTTGACAGGCGAGAGACCCAGTACTTC.

This clonotype was counted many times. CDR3 residues: CSATAYDRVYF. The CDR3 DNA is TGCAGTGCTACGGCGTACGACAGGGTGTACTTC. The chain couples TRBV20-1 to TRBJ2-4; TRBD1 aligns across 7 bases. V gave up 4 bases and J gave up 15 bases; unmatched junction bases: 9. There are 11 residues in the CDR3. The germline V gene encodes CDR1 DFQATT and CDR2 SNEGSKA (reference sequence).

The gene calls are TRBV5-1 and TRBJ2-1; D unclear. The CDR3 runs to 14 residues. V was trimmed by 2 bases and J by 7 bases, leaving 13 bases between them. CDR1 and CDR2 from the germline V gene are SGHRS and YFSETQ. The CDR3 reads CASSFGTQANEQFF. The CDR3 region has the DNA TGCGCCAGCAGCTTCGGCACTCAGGCGAATGAGCAGTTCTTC.

This clonotype was picked up many times. The chain carries TRBV5-1 and TRBJ1-1, with D perhaps TRBD1 (5 bases). Trimming took 0 bases from V and 1 from J, leaving 7 bases between them. Looked up from germline, CDR1 is SGHRS and CDR2 is YFSETQ. This CDR3 has 14 amino acids. The CDR3 reads CASSLGGTNTEAFF. DNA for the CDR3: TGCGCCAGCAGCTTGGGGGGGACGAACACTGAAGCTTTCTTT.

This clonotype came up many times. The chain employs TRBV5-1 and TRBJ2-3; 7 nucleotides agree with TRBD1. Germline V gene lookup returns CDR1 SGHRS and CDR2 YFSETQ. The CDR3 spans 16 residues. J was trimmed by 4 bases and V by 0 bases; bases with no gene match: 8. CDR3 residues: CASSLGGGGGPDTQYF. CDR3 bases: TGCGCCAGCAGCTTGGGAGGGGGCGGCGGCCCAGATACGCAGTATTTT.

For this clonotype: A much larger clone differs by one base, so this may be a read error. The rearrangement joins TRBV3-1 to TRBJ2-5, with D uncertain. With 4 bases removed from V and 5 bases from J, the gap between germline ends came to 11 bases. CDR1 is LGHDT, CDR2 YNNKEL, per germline (reference sequence). The CDR3 consists of 13 residues. The CDR3 protein is CASSLKGPETQYF. CDR3 DNA sequence: TGTGCCAGCAGCCTAAAGGGTCCGGAGACCCAGTACTTC.

On this clonotype: A much larger clonotype is one base distant, so this may be a read error. The CDR3: CACSLGETEQYF. The CDR3 region has the DNA TGTGCCTGCAGCTTAGGGGAAACCGAGCAGTACTTC. The chain uses TRBV5-6 and TRBJ2-7, with D tentatively TRBD1 (5 bases). Germline CDR1 SGHDT, CDR2 YYEEEE. CDR3 length: 12 residues. Full variable domain (missing parts from reference TRBV5-6 and TRBJ2-7): DAGVTQSPTHLIKTRGQQVTLRCSPKSGHDTVSWYQQALGQGPQFIFQYYEEEERQRGNFPDRFSGHQFPNYSSELNVNALLLGDSALYLCACSLGETEQYFGPGTRLTVT.

This clonotype was counted ten times or more. This chain connects TRBV7-3 to TRBJ1-1; tentatively, D is TRBD1 (6 bases). V was trimmed by 9 bases and J by 5 bases, leaving 22 bases between them. The CDR3 is 15 amino acids. Germline-derived CDR1 and CDR2 are SGHTA and FQGTGA. The CDR3 DNA reads TGTGCCAGTGGAGAAGCCGGGGGCGGGTCGACTGAAGCTTTCTTT. Its translation: CASGEAGGGSTEAFF. Supplemented by reference TRBV7-3 and TRBJ1-1, the full variable domain reads GAGVSQTPSNKVTEKGKYVELRCDPISGHTALYWYRQSLGQGPEFLIYFQGTGAADDSGLPNDRFFAVRPEGSVSTLKIQRTERGDSAVYLCASGEAGGGSTEAFFGQGTRLTVV.

This clonotype was recorded many times. The chain employs TRBV5-1 and TRBJ1-2; 7 nucleotides align to TRBD1. J was trimmed by 8 bases and V by 3 bases; bases with no gene match: 4. The CDR3 spans 12 residues. Germline V gene sequence: CDR1 SGHRS, CDR2 YFSETQ. The CDR3 DNA reads as TGCGCCAGCAGCTATGGACAGGACGGCTACACCTTC. Protein: CASSYGQDGYTF. The complete variable domain, with remaining parts taken from reference TRBV5-1 and TRBJ1-2, reads KAGVTQTPRYLIKTRGQQVTLSCSPISGHRSVSWYQQTPGQGLQFLFEYFSETQRNKGNFPGRFSGRQFSNSRSEMNVSTLELGDSALYLCASSYGQDGYTFGSGTRLTVV.

This clonotype was observed at least ten times. This rearrangement joins TRBV7-6 to TRBJ2-1; D tentatively reads TRBD1 or TRBD2 (6 bases each). CDR1 is SGHVS and CDR2 is FNYEAQ in the germline V gene. Trimming removed 2 bases from V and 9 bases from J, with 14 bases in between. This CDR3 region has 14 residues. CDR3 DNA: TGTGCCAGCAGCTTAACCCCCGGGGGCAGTGAGCAGTTCTTC. Translation: CASSLTPGGSEQFF. Full variable domain (remainder filled in from reference TRBV7-6 and TRBJ2-1): GAGVSQSPRYKVTKRGQDVALRCDPISGHVSLYWYRQALGQGPEFLTYFNYEAQQDKSGLPNDRFSAERPEGSISTLTIQRTEQRDSAMYRCASSLTPGGSEQFFGPGTRLTVL.

This clonotype was found many times. V gene TRBV6-1 combines with J gene TRBJ1-6; D gene uncertain. The V and J ends lost 8 bases and 0 bases respectively, with 14 bases between them. The CDR3 runs 16 residues. Germline V gives CDR1 MNHNS, CDR2 SASEGT. CDR3 sequence: CASLGERVSYNSPLHF. In DNA form, the CDR3 reads TGTGCCAGCCTTGGGGAGCGGGTCTCCTATAATTCACCCCTCCACTTT.

The genes are TRBV5-6 and TRBJ2-2; TRBD1 is a possible D gene (6 bases). The V gene lost 6 bases and the J gene lost 3 bases, with 12 bases spanning the gap. This CDR3 spans 14 amino acids. Germline V gene sequence: CDR1 SGHDT, CDR2 YYEEEE. In nucleotides, the CDR3 is TGTGCCAGCACTACAGGGTGGGACACCGGGGAGCTGTTTTTT. As protein: CASTTGWDTGELFF.

To note about this clonotype: The junction departs from the called germline gene at one end, perhaps through a read error. The rearrangement joins TRBV13 to TRBJ1-5; D gene unclear. Germline V gene lookup returns CDR1 PRHDT and CDR2 FYEKMQ (reference sequence). The CDR3 has 15 amino acids. The CDR3 spells CASSLERYGNQPQNF. Here the CDR3 DNA reads TGTGCCAGCAGCTTAGAAAGATATGGCAATCAGCCCCAGAATTTT.

This clonotype was seen a handful of times. The rearrangement links TRBV20-1 to TRBJ2-1; perhaps D is TRBD1 or TRBD2 (5 bases each). V was shortened by 6 bases and J by 12 bases, with 21 bases between the two germline ends. This CDR3 has 13 amino acids. Germline CDR1 and CDR2: DFQATT and SNEGSKA (reference sequence). CDR3 loop: CSAAGAAGEGQFF. The CDR3 bases are TGCAGTGCCGCCGGGGCCGCAGGTGAGGGGCAGTTCTTC.

This clonotype was seen many times. The gene calls are TRBV12-3 or TRBV12-4 and TRBJ1-2, with D unclear. The ends were cut back, 4 bases at V and 6 bases at J, with 12 bases in the middle. The CDR3 covers 13 residues. The CDR3, as DNA: TGTGCCAGCAGTTATCGTGGGTTCGATGGCTACACCTTC. It codes for CASSYRGFDGYTF.

This clonotype was counted ten times or more. The genes are TRBV5-1 and TRBJ1-1; TRBD1 might be the D (5 bases). V lost 0 bases and J lost 4, with 7 bases in between. In germline, CDR1 is SGHRS, CDR2 YFSETQ. The CDR3 length is 13 residues. CDR3 region: CASSLDRGTEAFF. DNA for the CDR3: TGCGCCAGCAGCTTGGATAGGGGCACTGAAGCTTTCTTT.

This clonotype was detected ten times or more. The chain employs TRBV20-1 and TRBJ1-1; D is possibly TRBD1 (5 bases). Between the trimmed V and J ends, which lost 1 base and 0 bases, there was a span of 12 bases. The CDR3 has 15 amino acids. Germline-derived CDR1 and CDR2 are DFQATT and SNEGSKA (reference sequence). The CDR3 coding sequence is TGCAGTGCTAGAGTCCTGGGGGTACTGAACACTGAAGCTTTCTTT. Protein product: CSARVLGVLNTEAFF.

This clonotype was counted many times. The gene calls are TRBV20-1 and TRBJ1-6; D is possibly TRBD1 (6 bases). The V and J ends lost 0 bases and 0 bases respectively, with 12 bases between them. The CDR3 consists of 17 residues. Germline V gives CDR1 DFQATT, CDR2 SNEGSKA (reference sequence). This CDR3 reads CSARDRGRSSYNSPLHF. The CDR3 DNA reads as TGCAGTGCTAGAGACAGGGGTCGGAGCTCCTATAATTCACCCCTCCACTTT.

This clonotype has a count of ten or more. The chain's CDR3 is CSALGQGRNEQYF. Written as DNA, the CDR3 is TGCAGTGCATTGGGACAGGGTCGGAACGAGCAGTACTTC. This chain uses TRBV20-1 with TRBJ2-7, with 9 bases lining up with TRBD1. The CDR3 is 13 amino acids. CDR1 and CDR2 (germline): DFQATT, SNEGSKA (reference sequence). Unmatched junction bases numbered 8, after V lost 6 bases and J lost 5 bases.

The table lists this clonotype with a few counts. The chain couples TRBV7-2 to TRBJ1-3; D possibly corresponds to TRBD1 (6 bases). Trimming pared 8 bases from V and 2 bases from J, leaving 10 bases between. The CDR3 has 13 residues. Germline V CDR1 and CDR2: SGHTA, FQGNSA. CDR3 DNA: TGTGCCAGCTTACAGGGCCCTGGAAACACCATATATTTT. This sequence encodes CASLQGPGNTIYF.

Ten or more counts support this clonotype. CDR3 nucleotide sequence: TGCGCCAGCAGTGCAGGGGGCGATCGTAATGAGCAGTTCTTC. This codes for CASSAGGDRNEQFF. The chain is built from TRBV10-1 and TRBJ2-1, with 8 bases lining up with TRBD1. Germline lookup yields CDR1 WNHNN and CDR2 SYGVQD (reference sequence). V was clipped by 4 bases and J by 7 bases; unmatched bases: 6. The CDR3 sequence is 14 residues long.

The chain uses TRBV3-1 and TRBJ1-2; D uncertain. Looked up from germline, CDR1 is LGHDT and CDR2 is YNNKEL (reference sequence). There are 14 residues in the CDR3. V lost 1 base, J lost 6 bases, and 12 bases lay in between. This CDR3 is CASSQGGSGNGYTF. The CDR3 coding sequence is TGTGCCAGCAGCCAAGGAGGATCTGGCAATGGCTACACCTTC.

This clonotype was counted many times. The V gene is TRBV20-1, the J gene TRBJ2-1, with D uncertain. In germline, CDR1 is DFQATT, CDR2 SNEGSKA (reference sequence). This CDR3 is built from 8 residues. The V and J ends lost 5 bases and 10 bases respectively, with 3 bases between them. The CDR3 here is CSAGEQFF. In DNA form, the CDR3 reads TGCAGTGCTGGGGAGCAGTTCTTC.

The chain combines TRBV5-6 with TRBJ1-5, with D unclear. Germline assignment: CDR1 SGHDT and CDR2 YYEEEE. Trimming shortened V by 0 bases and J by 7 bases, and 8 bases separated the two germline ends. This CDR3 has 13 amino acids. The CDR3 DNA reads TGTGCCAGCAGCTTGGCCGGGGTCCAGCCCCAGCATTTT. Protein sequence: CASSLAGVQPQHF. Supplemented by reference TRBV5-6 and TRBJ1-5, the full variable domain reads DAGVTQSPTHLIKTRGQQVTLRCSPKSGHDTVSWYQQALGQGPQFIFQYYEEEERQRGNFPDRFSGHQFPNYSSELNVNALLLGDSALYLCASSLAGVQPQHFGDGTRLSIL.

In this sample, this clonotype turned up many times. The gene calls are TRBV20-1 and TRBJ1-1; the D is unclear. Germline V gene lookup returns CDR1 DFQATT and CDR2 SNEGSKA (reference sequence). The germline V and J ends were trimmed by 3 bases and 1 base, with 6 bases remaining between them. The CDR3 covers 12 residues. CDR3 in amino acids: CSASPENTEAFF. CDR3 nucleotides: TGCAGTGCTAGTCCGGAGAACACTGAAGCTTTCTTT.

The chain is built from TRBV12-3 or TRBV12-4 and TRBJ2-1; D might be TRBD2 (5 bases). The CDR3 sequence is 16 residues long. V lost 2 bases and J 2 bases, leaving 13 bases between the germline ends. The CDR3 is CASSLPPSTPYNEQFF. The CDR3 DNA reads as TGTGCCAGCAGTTTACCCCCTAGCACCCCCTACAATGAGCAGTTCTTC.